This paragraph reports one T cell receptor (beta chain). These data come from a study of blood T cell repertoires in COVID-19. The wider study: Acute and convalescent COVID-19 samples came from the United States, Italy and Spain. PBMCs, B-cell-depleted T cells, or T cells were the source of the cDNA or gDNA that made up the material.

As originally analysed: The assay estimated nucleated cells by amplifying reference gene primers. The repertoire was sequenced with immunoSEQ multiplex PCR; TCRdb's copy has only in-frame clones and lacks some. V and J calls and clone size follow that table, whereas D and trimming were derived from the DNA. The sample lists roughly 140,000 clones, about 80% occurring once. Input material: peripheral blood. The sequence was obtained from a human donor in a cohort sampled during active COVID-19.

The CDR3 is CASSISRAGASYNEQFF. The CDR3 nucleotides are TGTGCCAGTAGTATAAGTCGAGCGGGGGCCTCCTACAATGAGCAGTTCTTC. This sequence joins TRBV19 and TRBJ2-1; the match to TRBD2 covers 8 bases. The CDR3 loop spans 17 amino acids. Losses at the gene ends were 2 bases for V and 0 bases for J; bases not matched to a gene: 6. Germline lookup yields CDR1 LNHDA and CDR2 SQIVND (reference sequence).